The 22 T cell receptor beta chains in this list originate from one sample, sequenced in a study of response to subunit inactivated influenza vaccine. TCRdb used MiXCR to reprocess the RT-PCR reads, holding one entry per CDR3 protein. The table has roughly 700,000 distinct CDR3 sequences, approximately 15% seen once. The material sequenced was PBMCs from blood, taken roughly 2 weeks before vaccination. The receptors were gathered from a man aged 45-65 years who received an inactivated influenza vaccine.

This clonotype was seen more than once but under ten times. The CDR3 DNA follows: TGTGCCAGCAGCTTAAGCCCCCACTCAGTCAGGGTTTTAAGCTACGAGCAGTACTTC. It encodes CASSLSPHSVRVLSYEQYF. The chain combines TRBV11-2 with TRBJ2-7; possible D gene TRBD1, 5 bases. The CDR3 length is 19 residues. Germline CDR1 SGHAT, CDR2 FQNNGV. With 2 bases removed from V and 3 bases from J, the gap between germline ends came to 26 bases. Together with reference TRBV11-2 and TRBJ2-7, the CDR3 gives the full variable domain: EAGVAQSPRYKIIEKRQSVAFWCNPISGHATLYWYQQILGQGPKLLIQFQNNGVVDDSQLPKDRFSAERLKGVDSTLKIQPAKLEDSAVYLCASSLSPHSVRVLSYEQYFGPGTRLTVT.

The table lists this clonotype with many counts. The chain uses TRBV2 and TRBJ2-2, with D possibly being TRBD1 (6 bases). CDR3 length: 16 residues. The germline gives CDR1 SNHLY, CDR2 FYNNEI. V was trimmed by 1 base and J by 10 bases, leaving 19 bases between them. CDR3 loop: CASSEEDSHLTEELFF. In DNA form, the CDR3 reads TGTGCCAGCAGTGAAGAGGACAGCCACCTCACTGAGGAGCTGTTTTTT. The full variable domain, rest sourced from reference TRBV2 and TRBJ2-2, is EPEVTQTPSHQVTQMGQEVILRCVPISNHLYFYWYRQILGQKVEFLVSFYNNEISEKSEIFDDQFSVERPDGSNFTLKIRSTKLEDSAMYFCASSEEDSHLTEELFFGEGSRLTVL.

The chain carries TRBV12-3 or TRBV12-4 and TRBJ2-2; either TRBD1 or TRBD2 may fit D (6 bases each). This CDR3 region has 16 residues. With 1 base removed from V and 2 bases from J, the gap between germline ends came to 11 bases. This CDR3 reads CASSLVGGCNTGELFF. The CDR3 nucleotides read TGTGCCAGCAGTTTAGTCGGGGGCTGCAACACCGGGGAGCTGTTTTTT.

This rearrangement joins TRBV5-4 to TRBJ2-3, with D unclear. Trimming stripped 5 bases from V and 0 bases from J, with 13 bases between. This CDR3 comprises 15 residues. Germline-derived CDR1 and CDR2 are SGHNT and YYREEE (reference sequence). Here the CDR3 DNA reads TGTGCCAGCAGGTGGAGTGGGGTTAGCACAGATACGCAGTATTTT. Its translation: CASRWSGVSTDTQYF.

The chain links TRBV27 to TRBJ2-3, with D possibly matching TRBD2 (7 bases). This CDR3 spans 16 amino acids. Trimming stripped 8 bases from V and 2 bases from J, with 20 bases between. Germline-derived CDR1 and CDR2 are MNHEY and SMNVEV (reference sequence). CDR3 residues: CASSWVGGRFTDTQYF. The CDR3 region has the DNA TGTGCCAGCTCTTGGGTCGGGGGGCGCTTCACAGATACGCAGTATTTT.

The genes are TRBV30 and TRBJ1-4; TRBD1 matches 9 bases. In germline, CDR1 is GTSNPN, CDR2 SVGIG (reference sequence). The CDR3 contains 15 residues. The V and J ends lost 0 bases and 4 bases, in that order; junction bases with no gene match: 3. The CDR3 is CAWSVHRGLNEKLFF. The CDR3 DNA sequence: TGTGCCTGGAGTGTGCACAGGGGGCTTAATGAAAAACTGTTTTTT. Full variable domain (outside the CDR3, taken from reference TRBV30 and TRBJ1-4): SQTIHQWPATLVQPVGSPLSLECTVEGTSNPNLYWYRQAAGRGLQLLFYSVGIGQISSEVPQNLSASRPQDRQFILSSKKLLLSDSGFYLCAWSVHRGLNEKLFFGSGTQLSVL.

The DNA of the CDR3 is TGCGCCAGCAGCTTGATCCCCGTTCAGAACACTGAAGCTTTCTTT. It encodes CASSLIPVQNTEAFF. The genes are TRBV5-1 and TRBJ1-1; D is uncertain. V gave up 1 base and J gave up 1 base, with 11 bases separating them. The CDR3 runs 15 residues. CDR1 and CDR2 (germline): SGHRS, YFSETQ.

This clonotype was recorded many times. The chain joins TRBV20-1 to TRBJ2-3; no clear D. The CDR3 sequence is 13 residues long. Germline lookup yields CDR1 DFQATT and CDR2 SNEGSKA (reference sequence). V was shortened by 4 bases and J by 4 bases, with 12 bases between the two germline ends. CDR3 protein: CSAISPPADTQYF. The CDR3, as DNA: TGCAGTGCTATATCCCCCCCGGCAGATACGCAGTATTTT.

The chain combines TRBV30 with TRBJ2-5; the D is unclear. Germline lookup yields CDR1 GTSNPN and CDR2 SVGIG (reference sequence). V was shortened by 3 bases and J by 5 bases, with 7 bases between the two germline ends. CDR3 length equals 11 residues. The CDR3, as DNA: TGTGCCTGGAGATCTGGGGAGACCCAGTACTTC. Residues: CAWRSGETQYF.

This sequence joins TRBV7-6 and TRBJ2-5, with TRBD1 as a possible D gene (7 bases). This CDR3 comprises 14 residues. Germline CDR1 reads SGHVS; CDR2 reads FNYEAQ. Between the trimmed V and J ends, which lost 0 bases and 7 bases, there was a span of 12 bases. CDR3 residues: CASSLAAGGGTQYF. CDR3 bases: TGTGCCAGCAGCTTAGCGGCAGGGGGAGGGACCCAGTACTTC. The whole variable domain, remainder taken from reference TRBV7-6 and TRBJ2-5, is GAGVSQSPRYKVTKRGQDVALRCDPISGHVSLYWYRQALGQGPEFLTYFNYEAQQDKSGLPNDRFSAERPEGSISTLTIQRTEQRDSAMYRCASSLAAGGGTQYFGPGTRLLVL.

V is TRBV27 and J is TRBJ2-7; no reliable D call. The length of the CDR3 is 15 residues. The germline V and J ends were trimmed by 0 bases and 0 bases, with 9 bases remaining between them. Germline CDR1 MNHEY, CDR2 SMNVEV (reference sequence). CDR3 in DNA: TGTGCCAGCAGTTTATCCGGTTCTCACTCCTACGAGCAGTACTTC. It is translated as CASSLSGSHSYEQYF.

J is TRBJ2-3 and V is TRBV12-3 or TRBV12-4, with 10 bases fitting TRBD2. The CDR3 extends over 21 amino acids. J gave up 0 bases and V 1 base, and 16 bases lay outside the gene matches. The CDR3 sequence: CASSLERRGLAGATSTDTQYF. The DNA of the CDR3 is TGTGCCAGCAGTTTAGAAAGGAGAGGGCTAGCGGGGGCCACAAGCACAGATACGCAGTATTTT.

In its sample, this clonotype was seen a few times. V gene TRBV3-1 combines with J gene TRBJ1-1; D call uncertain. The CDR3 runs 14 residues. Trimming removed 0 bases at V and 3 bases at J, with 8 bases between. The V gene's germline CDR1 is LGHDT and CDR2 YNNKEL (reference sequence). The CDR3 coding sequence is TGTGCCAGCAGCCAAGAAGTAAGAGACACTGAAGCTTTCTTT. Amino acids: CASSQEVRDTEAFF.

This chain connects TRBV5-1 to TRBJ2-7, with D unclear. Looked up from germline, CDR1 is SGHRS and CDR2 is YFSETQ. V lost 1 base and J lost 2, with 13 bases in between. The CDR3 consists of 15 residues. The CDR3 here is CASSLFGRAAYEQYF. CDR3 bases: TGCGCCAGCAGCTTGTTCGGACGGGCCGCCTACGAGCAGTACTTC.

This clonotype was observed a few times. This chain connects TRBV12-3 or TRBV12-4 to TRBJ2-2; 7 bases fit TRBD1. The CDR3 is 20 amino acids. Trimming cost V 7 bases and J 4 bases; bases outside gene matches: 24. The CDR3 is CASIIKQGRTQTLPTGELFF. CDR3 in DNA: TGTGCCAGCATTATTAAACAGGGGCGGACTCAGACACTCCCCACCGGGGAGCTGTTTTTT.

In this sample, this clonotype turned up a few times. The rearrangement uses TRBV30 and TRBJ1-5; D call uncertain. Germline loops: CDR1 GTSNPN, CDR2 SVGIG (reference sequence). V lost 2 bases and J 0 bases, leaving 5 bases between the germline ends. The CDR3 covers 13 residues. CDR3 region: CAWSRNSNQPQHF. Here the CDR3 DNA reads TGTGCCTGGAGTCGGAATAGCAATCAGCCCCAGCATTTT.

This clonotype was observed a few times. The gene calls are TRBV27 and TRBJ2-6; D remains ambiguous. Trimming pared 5 bases from V and 3 bases from J, leaving 11 bases between. CDR1 is MNHEY and CDR2 is SMNVEV in the germline V gene (reference sequence). The CDR3 is 15 residues long. Here the CDR3 reads CASSPRTRGANVLTF. CDR3 bases: TGTGCCAGCAGTCCCCGAACCCGTGGGGCCAACGTCCTGACTTTC.

This clonotype was observed a few times. The rearrangement joins TRBV3-1 to TRBJ1-2; D perhaps matches TRBD1 (6 bases). Germline V gives CDR1 LGHDT, CDR2 YNNKEL (reference sequence). The V end was cut by 1 base, the J end by 6 bases, with 18 bases between. This CDR3 has 16 amino acids. CDR3 amino acids: CASSQVFLGQRDGYTF. The CDR3, as DNA: TGTGCCAGCAGCCAAGTCTTTCTAGGACAGAGGGATGGCTACACCTTC.

This clonotype was seen at least ten times. The chain is built from TRBV12-3 or TRBV12-4 and TRBJ1-3; perhaps TRBD1 as D (5 bases). The CDR3 runs to 14 residues. V was clipped by 6 bases and J by 2 bases, with 11 bases between them. The CDR3 region is CASSLSGAGNTIYF. For the CDR3, the DNA is TGTGCCAGCAGCTTATCGGGGGCTGGAAACACCATATATTTT.

This clonotype was seen a few times. The V gene is TRBV5-1, the J gene TRBJ2-7, with 7 bases fitting TRBD1. The V gene's germline CDR1 is SGHRS and CDR2 YFSETQ. The trim removed 2 bases at V and 0 bases at J, leaving 5 bases unmatched. The CDR3 covers 15 residues. The CDR3 protein is CASSFDGQASYEQYF. DNA for the CDR3: TGCGCCAGCAGCTTCGATGGACAGGCCTCCTACGAGCAGTACTTC.

This clonotype has ten or more counts. V and J are TRBV18 and TRBJ2-7, with TRBD2 identical over 9 bases. The length of the CDR3 is 11 residues. Per the germline V gene, CDR1 is KGHSH and CDR2 is LQKENI. CDR3 region: CASGSFYEQYF. The CDR3 DNA is TGTGCTAGCGGGAGTTTCTACGAGCAGTACTTC.

The rearrangement uses TRBV24-1 and TRBJ2-1; D call uncertain. V lost 5 bases and J 3 bases, leaving 16 bases between the germline ends. The CDR3 covers 16 residues. Germline V lookup: CDR1 KGHDR, CDR2 SFDVKD. The CDR3: CATSAPEPDRYNEQFF. The CDR3 DNA reads TGTGCCACCAGTGCCCCGGAACCTGACCGCTACAATGAGCAGTTCTTC.